A selection of T cell receptor beta chains follows, all from one sample in a study of T cells in Graves' hyperthyroidism and ophthalmopathy. From the multiplex PCR reads, TCRdb called clonotypes with MiXCR, one entry per CDR3 protein. The sample lists almost 600,000 distinct CDR3 sequences, approximately 15% occurring once. The sequencing input was blood. These receptors all come from a woman in her 30s with Graves' hyperthyroidism that later progressed to Graves' ophthalmopathy. The CDR3 runs from the conserved cysteine through the conserved F or W. The order of the fields is J gene, V gene, clone size, D gene, CDR3 DNA, CDR3 protein. A D gene is named only where the DNA matches it firmly. Size values are once, few and many counts, or a class for expanded clones, and some rows have none.

TRBJ1-1 TRBV6-2/TRBV6-3 many NA TGTGCCAGCAGTTACCCCATCCTGAGAGGTCTAATAACTGAAGCTTTCTTT CASSYPILRGLITEAFF
TRBJ2-5 TRBV4-1 NA NA TGCGCCAGCACCCCCCGTGCGGGGGCCAACCAAGAGACCCAGTACTTC CASTPRAGANQETQYF
TRBJ2-4 TRBV18 many NA TGTGCCAGCTCACCACCTTCTGGTATCGGGGCCGACATTCAGTACTTC CASSPPSGIGADIQYF
TRBJ1-3 TRBV5-1 NA NA TGCGCCAGCAGCCCCGACGAGGGAAACACCATATATTTT CASSPDEGNTIYF
TRBJ1-2 TRBV3-1 many NA TGTGCCAGCAGCCAAGGGGTAAGGTCCAACTATGGCTACACCTTC CASSQGVRSNYGYTF
TRBJ2-5 TRBV6-1 NA NA TGTGCCAGCAGTGAAGGAATAGAACAAGAGACCCAGTACTTC CASSEGIEQETQYF
TRBJ2-1 TRBV20-1 NA NA TGCAGTGCTAGAGTTGTGCAGAATGAGCAGTTCTTC CSARVVQNEQFF
TRBJ2-2 TRBV6-1 NA NA TGTGCCAGCAGAGGACATCTCTCCGCGAACACCGGGGAGCTGTTTTTT CASRGHLSANTGELFF
TRBJ2-1 TRBV4-2 NA TRBD2 TGTGCCAGCAGCCAGTTGACTAGCGGGAAAGGGAATGAGCAGTTCTTC CASSQLTSGKGNEQFF
TRBJ2-3 TRBV7-9 NA NA TGTGCCAGCAGCTCCTCCCGGGCTCGAGCGGAAACAACTAGCACAGATACGCAGTATTTT CASSSSRARAETTSTDTQYF
TRBJ1-3 TRBV12-3/TRBV12-4 few NA TGTGCCAGCAGTTTTGAAGGAAACACCATATATTTT CASSFEGNTIYF
TRBJ1-5 TRBV19 few NA TGTGCCAGTAGTGTCCCAATTCCGGCGAGCAATCAGCCCCAGCATTTT CASSVPIPASNQPQHF
TRBJ2-7 TRBV7-2 NA NA TGTGCCAGCAGCTACGGGGCAGGAGGCAGTTTTTCCTACGAGCAGTACTTC CASSYGAGGSFSYEQYF
TRBJ2-5 TRBV12-3/TRBV12-4 many NA TGTGCCAGCAGCAACCGGGACGGGGAAGAGACCCAGTACTTC CASSNRDGEETQYF
TRBJ2-5 TRBV28 many TRBD2 TGTGCCAGCGGGACTAGCCTGGAAGAGACCCAGTACTTC CASGTSLEETQYF
TRBJ1-2 TRBV6-5 many NA TGTGCCAGCAGTTACTCGATATCAGGGTTGGGTGGCTACACCTTC CASSYSISGLGGYTF
TRBJ2-2 TRBV7-6 NA NA TGTGCCAGCATACAGGGTCTAGTCGGGGAGCTGTTTTTT CASIQGLVGELFF
TRBJ2-7 TRBV28 many TRBD2 TGTGCCAGCAGTGGGGCGAGAAGCGGGAGTAACTCCTACGAGCAGTACTTC CASSGARSGSNSYEQYF
TRBJ2-1 TRBV20-1 NA TRBD2 TGCAGTGCTATTAGAACTAGCGGGAGGGGGGGCAATGAGCAGTTCTTC CSAIRTSGRGGNEQFF
TRBJ2-1 TRBV4-1 NA TRBD1 TGCGCCAGCAGCCAGGCCGCGGGACAGGGGTACAATGAGCAGTTCTTC CASSQAAGQGYNEQFF
TRBJ1-5 TRBV11-2 NA TRBD1 TGTGCCAGCAGTTTACTTATAGGGACAGGGAATCAGCCCCAGCATTTT CASSLLIGTGNQPQHF
TRBJ2-3 TRBV9 few TRBD1 TGTGCCAGCGGGACAGGGCTAACAGATACGCAGTATTTT CASGTGLTDTQYF
TRBJ2-5 TRBV28 many NA TGTGCCAGCAGTTTAGGGGGGACGGGGGAGACCCAGTACTTC CASSLGGTGETQYF
TRBJ2-1 TRBV7-2 few NA TGTGCCAGCAGTCCAACAGTTTACAATGGGCAGTTCTTC CASSPTVYNGQFF
TRBJ2-2 TRBV7-8 many NA TGTGCCAGCAGCTTAGTAGGGGGGGCGAACACCGGGGAGCTGTTTTTT CASSLVGGANTGELFF
TRBJ1-1 TRBV14 many TRBD1 TGTGCCAGCAGCCAAGCACAGGGGTCTGAAGCTTTCTTT CASSQAQGSEAFF
TRBJ1-3 TRBV20-1 few NA TGCAGTGCTAGAGGAGTAGGGACTGGAAACACCATATATTTT CSARGVGTGNTIYF
TRBJ2-7 TRBV25-1 few TRBD2 TGTGCCAGCAGTTTAGCGGGAGATGGTGAGCAGTACTTC CASSLAGDGEQYF
TRBJ1-4 TRBV30 many NA TGTGCCTGGACTGGGACAAACTCGGGGGGAAAACTGTTTTTT CAWTGTNSGGKLFF
TRBJ2-2 TRBV28 many TRBD1 TGTGCCAGCAGTTCCACCGGGACAGGGCATCCCGGGGAGCTGTTTTTT CASSSTGTGHPGELFF
TRBJ2-1 TRBV2 many NA TGTGCCAGCAAATCGGGTATTTACAATGAGCAGTTCTTC CASKSGIYNEQFF
TRBJ2-7 TRBV24-1 many TRBD2 TGTGCCACCAGTGATTTGCCTCCCGGGACTAGAATGGACTACGAGCAGTACTTC CATSDLPPGTRMDYEQYF
TRBJ1-2 TRBV10-3 many TRBD1 TGTGCCATCAGTGATCCCGGGACAGGGGGTAGTGGCTACACCTTC CAISDPGTGGSGYTF
TRBJ2-1 TRBV6-1 NA TRBD2 TGTGCCAGCAGTCCTATAGCGGGAGGGCGGAATGAGCAGTTCTTC CASSPIAGGRNEQFF
TRBJ2-7 TRBV19 NA TRBD1 TGTGCCACGCGACAGGGCTACGAGCAGTACTTC CATRQGYEQYF
TRBJ1-2 TRBV5-6 few TRBD1 TGTGCCAGCAGCATTCCCGGGACAGATAACTATGGCTACACCTTC CASSIPGTDNYGYTF
TRBJ1-2 TRBV10-3 NA TRBD1 TGTGCCATCAGTGAAGCAGGGGGAGATGGCTACACCTTC CAISEAGGDGYTF
TRBJ1-2 TRBV2 many NA TGTGCCATACCTTCAGGGTCGAAAGGCTACACCTTC CAIPSGSKGYTF
TRBJ2-1 TRBV4-1 NA TRBD2 TGCGCCAGCAGCCAAGTAGGGCCCCTAGCGGGGGACCGCTACAATGAGCAGTTCTTC CASSQVGPLAGDRYNEQFF
TRBJ1-5 TRBV20-1 few TRBD1 TGCAGTGCAGGACAGGGGTTTAGCAATCAGCCCCAGCATTTT CSAGQGFSNQPQHF
TRBJ2-7 TRBV9 NA TRBD2 TGTGGCAGCAGCGCCCCCGGGACTAGCTGGCACGAGCAGTACTTC CGSSAPGTSWHEQYF
TRBJ2-3 TRBV7-2 many NA TGTGCCAGCAGCTATCGGCGCGAGGGTGCAGATACGCAGTATTTT CASSYRREGADTQYF
TRBJ2-2 TRBV5-1 few NA TGCGCCAGCAGCCGCTCCAGGACAAACACCGGGGAGCTGTTTTTT CASSRSRTNTGELFF
TRBJ2-7 TRBV4-2 few NA TGTGCCAGCAGCCAAGATTTAGGCACGAGCTCCTACGAGCAGTACTTC CASSQDLGTSSYEQYF
TRBJ2-1 TRBV18 many TRBD2 TGTGCCAGCTCACCTCAGGGACTAGCCGTCGATGAGCAGTTCTTC CASSPQGLAVDEQFF
TRBJ1-2 TRBV10-3 NA TRBD1 TGTGCCATCAGTGAGCAGACAGGGAACTATGGCTACACCTTC CAISEQTGNYGYTF
TRBJ1-1 TRBV30 few TRBD1 TGTGCCTGGAGTACCTCCGGGACAGGTAATGCGAACACTGAAGCTTTCTTT CAWSTSGTGNANTEAFF
TRBJ2-1 TRBV12-3/TRBV12-4 many NA TGTGCCAGCAGTCTAACAGGGGGACTATACAATGAGCAGTTCTTC CASSLTGGLYNEQFF
TRBJ1-2 TRBV14 many NA TGTGCCAGCAGCCAAGACCTCGGGGGCTATGGCTACACCTTC CASSQDLGGYGYTF
TRBJ1-2 TRBV20-1 NA NA TGCAGTGCCTTGGACGAGCGCCTTAACTATGGCTACACCTTC CSALDERLNYGYTF
TRBJ1-2 TRBV12-3/TRBV12-4 NA NA TGTGCCAGCAGTTACACCAACTATGGCTACACCTTC CASSYTNYGYTF
TRBJ2-7 TRBV30 many NA TGTGCCTGGACCTTTGGTGGCAATGAGCAGTACTTC CAWTFGGNEQYF
TRBJ2-7 TRBV27 many NA TGTGCCAGCAGTTTATCACCCTTAACCCGAACCTCACCACCTCAACCGGGACTTCGCGACGAGCAGTACTTC CASSLSPLTRTSPPQPGLRDEQYF
TRBJ1-5 TRBV19 NA NA TGTGCCAGTAGTATAACCACAGGGTTATATAGCAATCAGCCCCAGCATTTT CASSITTGLYSNQPQHF
TRBJ1-1 TRBV12-3/TRBV12-4 many NA TGTGCCAGCAGTACCCTTCACGGAAGTCTGGCTTTCTTT CASSTLHGSLAFF
TRBJ2-4 TRBV15 many NA TGTGCCACCTCGCCGCTGCGAGGGGACATTCAGTACTTC CATSPLRGDIQYF
TRBJ2-2 TRBV6-1 NA TRBD2 TGTGCCAGCAGTCAATCTAGCGGGATGTATACCGGGGAGCTGTTTTTT CASSQSSGMYTGELFF
TRBJ2-5 TRBV30 many NA TGTGCCGGGACGGGAGCCCTCCGGGGAGAGACCCAGTACTTC CAGTGALRGETQYF
TRBJ2-5 TRBV19 many TRBD1 TGTGCCAGTAGTCCCGTGACAGGGCTAGAGACCCAGTACTTC CASSPVTGLETQYF
TRBJ2-1 TRBV19 many TRBD2 TGTGCCTCCAGCGTAGCGGGCACTTACAATGAGCAGTTCTTC CASSVAGTYNEQFF